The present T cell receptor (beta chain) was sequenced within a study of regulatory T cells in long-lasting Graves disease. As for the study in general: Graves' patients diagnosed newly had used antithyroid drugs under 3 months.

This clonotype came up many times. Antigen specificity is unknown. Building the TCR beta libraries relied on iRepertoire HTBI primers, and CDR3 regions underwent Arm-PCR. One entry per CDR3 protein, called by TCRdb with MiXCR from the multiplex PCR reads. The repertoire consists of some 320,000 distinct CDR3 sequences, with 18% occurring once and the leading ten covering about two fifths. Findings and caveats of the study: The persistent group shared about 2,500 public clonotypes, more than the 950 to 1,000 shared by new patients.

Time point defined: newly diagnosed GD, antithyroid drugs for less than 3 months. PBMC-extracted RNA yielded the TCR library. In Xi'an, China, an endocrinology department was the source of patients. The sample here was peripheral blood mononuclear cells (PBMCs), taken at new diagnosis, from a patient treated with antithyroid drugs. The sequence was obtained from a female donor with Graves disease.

CDR3 sequence reads: CASSSSYGRGNEQFF. In DNA, the CDR3 is TGTGCCAGCAGCTCCTCCTACGGGCGGGGCAATGAGCAGTTCTTC. This chain connects TRBV11-2 to TRBJ2-1; a possible D gene is TRBD2 (6 bases). The CDR3 extends over 15 amino acids. The germline V and J ends were trimmed by 4 bases and 6 bases, with 16 bases remaining between them. Germline lookup yields CDR1 SGHAT and CDR2 FQNNGV.